This T cell receptor (beta chain) was recovered during a study of early T cells in non-severe SARS-CoV-2 infection. General study points: In VDJdb matching, anti-spike CD8 responses were favored while private and CD4 specificities went missing.

MiXCR was run by TCRdb on the 5' RACE reads, yielding one entry per CDR3 protein. The data hold some 36,000 distinct CDR3 sequences, with 5.9% observed a single time. CDR1 and CDR2 (germline): MNHEY, SVGAGI. V shed 6 bases and J shed 4 bases, with 18 bases lying between them. This CDR3 region has 15 residues. This clonotype was seen at least ten times. Its antigen is undetermined. The chain couples TRBV6-5 to TRBJ1-1; the D gene is possibly TRBD1 (5 bases). The sample taken for sequencing was whole blood. This receptor was obtained from an adult who was a healthcare worker with PCR-confirmed SARS-CoV-2 infection or an uninfected control (not recorded which). CDR3 sequence reads: CASSPPGPISTEAFF. In DNA, the CDR3 is TGTGCCAGCAGCCCGCCAGGGCCCATAAGCACTGAAGCTTTCTTT.